The subject of this entry is one T cell receptor (beta chain). Its target is unknown. The record originates from a study of T cell repertoires in cytomegalovirus infection. Study results and limitations: CMV-specific TCR beta clonotypes restricted by HLA-C were the ones dominating the ex vivo response.

There are 15 residues in the CDR3. V trimming: 3 bases; J trimming: 2 bases; junction bases outside the gene matches: 1. The V gene's germline CDR1 is SGHTA and CDR2 FQGTGA. TCRdb reprocessed the reads with MiXCR, giving one entry per CDR3 protein. In the table there are 150,000 to 200,000 distinct CDR3 sequences, over 15% of which are singletons. This sequence joins TRBV7-3 and TRBJ2-1; 10 bases fit TRBD1. The clonotype was recovered from a human donor in good health (CMV status not recorded). Some clones in this sample may be carry-over from other donors' samples. The sequencing input was CD8+ T cells from PBMCs. The CDR3 nucleotides read TGTGCCAGCAGCTTCGGGACAGGGGCCTACAATGAGCAGTTCTTC. As protein: CASSFGTGAYNEQFF. Filled out from reference TRBV7-3 and TRBJ2-1, the complete variable domain reads GAGVSQTPSNKVTEKGKYVELRCDPISGHTALYWYRQSLGQGPEFLIYFQGTGAADDSGLPNDRFFAVRPEGSVSTLKIQRTERGDSAVYLCASSFGTGAYNEQFFGPGTRLTVL.